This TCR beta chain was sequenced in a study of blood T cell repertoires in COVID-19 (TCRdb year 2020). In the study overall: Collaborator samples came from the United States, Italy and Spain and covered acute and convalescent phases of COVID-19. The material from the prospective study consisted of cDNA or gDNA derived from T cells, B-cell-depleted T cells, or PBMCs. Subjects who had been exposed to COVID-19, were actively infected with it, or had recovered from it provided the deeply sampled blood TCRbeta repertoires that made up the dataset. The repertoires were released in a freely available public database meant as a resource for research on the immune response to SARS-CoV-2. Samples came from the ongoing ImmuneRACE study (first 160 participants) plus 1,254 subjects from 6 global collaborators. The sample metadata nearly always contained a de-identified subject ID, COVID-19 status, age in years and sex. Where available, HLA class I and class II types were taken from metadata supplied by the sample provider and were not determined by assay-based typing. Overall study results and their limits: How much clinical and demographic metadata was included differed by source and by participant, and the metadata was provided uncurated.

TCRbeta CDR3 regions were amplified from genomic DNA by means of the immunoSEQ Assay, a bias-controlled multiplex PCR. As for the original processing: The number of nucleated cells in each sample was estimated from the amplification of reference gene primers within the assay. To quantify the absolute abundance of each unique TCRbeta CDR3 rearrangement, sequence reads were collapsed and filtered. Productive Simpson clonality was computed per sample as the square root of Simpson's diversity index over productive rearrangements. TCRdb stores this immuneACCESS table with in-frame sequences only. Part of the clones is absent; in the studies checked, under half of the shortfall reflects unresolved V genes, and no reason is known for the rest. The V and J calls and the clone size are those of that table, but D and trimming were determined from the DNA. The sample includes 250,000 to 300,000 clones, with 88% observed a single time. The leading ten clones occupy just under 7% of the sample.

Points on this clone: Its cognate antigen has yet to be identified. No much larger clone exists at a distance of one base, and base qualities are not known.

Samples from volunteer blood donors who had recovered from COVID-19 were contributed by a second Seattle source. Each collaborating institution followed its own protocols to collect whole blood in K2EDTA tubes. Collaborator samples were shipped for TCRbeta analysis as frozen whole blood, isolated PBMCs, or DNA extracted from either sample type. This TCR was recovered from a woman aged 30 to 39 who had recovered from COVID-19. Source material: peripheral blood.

For the CDR3, the sequence is CASSSRAGFSYGYTF. At the DNA level, the sequence is TGTGCCAGCAGTTCGCGGGCGGGGTTTTCCTATGGCTACACCTTC. The chain uses TRBV27 and TRBJ1-2; a confident D gene designation cannot be given. V is pared back by 4 bases and J by 4 bases, with 16 bases lying between the germline termini. CDR1 and CDR2 (MNHEY, SMNVEV) derive from the germline V gene (reference sequence). From the cysteine up to the phenylalanine, the CDR3 has a length of 15 residues. The DNA shown is the 45-base CDR3, in frame from base 1.